This T cell receptor (beta chain) was sequenced in a study of blood T cells in healthy people across ages. This clonotype was observed a handful of times. Looked up from germline, CDR1 is SNHLY and CDR2 is FYNNEI. V lost 5 bases to trimming and J lost 2 bases, with 10 bases between them. The CDR3 loop spans 14 amino acids. With a J-beta primer mix and a sample-barcoded 5' primer, a second PCR ran about 6 to 11 cycles. TCRdb redid the calling of the 5' RACE reads with MiXCR, one entry per CDR3 protein. The sample holds approximately 800,000 distinct CDR3 sequences, roughly 24% seen once. These data were also filed under a second study, of T cells of mothers and their children.

The sample was blood. The receptor was derived from a boy younger than 18 in good health. The genes are TRBV2 and TRBJ2-1; possible D gene TRBD2, 6 bases. CDR3 coding DNA: TGTGCCAGCAGTAGGCTAGCGCCCTACAATGAGCAGTTCTTC. It specifies CASSRLAPYNEQFF.